These T cell receptor beta chains were read from a single sample in a study of blood T cell repertoires in COVID-19. Sequencing was performed with immunoSEQ multiplex PCR; in TCRdb, only in-frame clones are kept and a portion is missing. Here the sample spans some 130,000 clones, approximately 80% being singletons. The sample comprised peripheral blood. Receptors were obtained from a man in his fifties or sixties who had recovered from COVID-19. CDR3s include the opening cysteine and the closing phenylalanine or tryptophan. A D gene is named only where the DNA matches it firmly. Clone sizes are given selectively: once, few, many, or a class where the clone is expanded.

length,size,D,V,J,DNA,CDR3
15,.,.,TRBV7-9,TRBJ1-1,TGTGCCAGCAGCCCGGGAGGACACCAGAACACTGAAGCTTTCTTT,CASSPGGHQNTEAFF
17,.,.,TRBV9,TRBJ1-5,TGTGCCAGCAGCGTAGGAAGACTCGGGGGGGAGAGGTATCCCCAGCATTTT,CASSVGRLGGERYPQHF
14,.,TRBD1,TRBV2,TRBJ1-2,TGTGCCACAAGACTACAGGGGGCGGCCTATGGCTACACCTTC,CATRLQGAAYGYTF
13,once,.,TRBV5-1,TRBJ2-7,TGCGCCAGCAGCTTGCACAGGACCTACGAGCAGTACTTC,CASSLHRTYEQYF
16,.,TRBD1,TRBV5-5,TRBJ1-3,TGTGCCAGCAGTCCTGGGACAGGGGAATACGGAAACACCATATATTTT,CASSPGTGEYGNTIYF
12,.,.,TRBV2,TRBJ2-7,TGTGCCAGCAGCAGGGGGGCCTACGAGCAGTACTTC,CASSRGAYEQYF
13,.,.,TRBV6-5,TRBJ1-5,TGTGCCAGCAAGGGCAGGGGCAATCAGCCCCAGCATTTT,CASKGRGNQPQHF
12,.,TRBD2,TRBV12-3/TRBV12-4,TRBJ2-1,TGTGCCAGCAGGGGACTAGCGAACGAGCAGTTCTTC,CASRGLANEQFF
12,once,.,TRBV19,TRBJ1-1,TGTGCCAGTAGTATAGCGGCAGGGGAAGCTTTCTTT,CASSIAAGEAFF
14,few,.,TRBV28,TRBJ1-3,TGTGCCAGCTATCAGGGCAGCTCTGGAAACACCATATATTTT,CASYQGSSGNTIYF
16,few,.,TRBV4-2,TRBJ1-5,TGTGCCAGCAGCCAAGAGGGGGGTTCCAGGGATCAGCCCCAGCATTTT,CASSQEGGSRDQPQHF
16,.,.,TRBV6-2/TRBV6-3,TRBJ1-3,TGTGCCAGCAGTTACCCACGACAGCTCTCTGGAAACACCATATATTTT,CASSYPRQLSGNTIYF
16,few,.,TRBV15,TRBJ2-2,TGTGCCACCAGCAGAGTAGAACAGGAGAACACCGGGGAGCTGTTTTTT,CATSRVEQENTGELFF
14,.,.,TRBV29-1,TRBJ2-7,TGCAGCGTTGGAACTAGGACGAGCTCCTACGAGCAGTACTTC,CSVGTRTSSYEQYF
13,.,.,TRBV6-5,TRBJ2-1,TGTGCCAGCAGTTACTTAACCGGAGAGAAGCAGTTCTTC,CASSYLTGEKQFF
13,.,.,TRBV19,TRBJ2-7,TGTGCCAGTAGTAGCCAGGGTGGCTACGAGCAGTACTTC,CASSSQGGYEQYF
15,once,.,TRBV6-5,TRBJ1-3,TGTGCCAGCACCGACCGGAAGGGAGGAGGAAACACCATATATTTT,CASTDRKGGGNTIYF
15,.,TRBD1,TRBV4-2,TRBJ2-2,TGTGCCAGCAGCCAACTTACAGGGGACACCGGGGAGCTGTTTTTT,CASSQLTGDTGELFF
15,.,.,TRBV28,TRBJ1-5,TGTGCCAGCAGACCTACAGGGAAGGGCAATCAGCCCCAGCATTTT,CASRPTGKGNQPQHF
16,.,.,TRBV6-1,TRBJ1-6,TGTGCCAGCAGTGAACTCGGCGGTTCGATCAACTCACCCCTCCACTTT,CASSELGGSINSPLHF
14,many,.,TRBV7-2,TRBJ1-6,TGTGCCAGCAGTGTCAATGGGCAACAATTTCCCCTCCACTTT,CASSVNGQQFPLHF
13,.,TRBD1,TRBV14,TRBJ2-7,TGTGCCAGCAGGTTACAGGGGTCCTACGAGCAGTACTTC,CASRLQGSYEQYF
16,.,.,TRBV10-3,TRBJ1-4,TGTGCCATCAGTGAGCGGGGTTTGGCAACTAATGAAAAACTGTTTTTT,CAISERGLATNEKLFF
16,.,TRBD2,TRBV6-6,TRBJ2-1,TGTGCCAGCAGTCCGGGACTAGCGGGGACCTACAATGAGCAGTTCTTC,CASSPGLAGTYNEQFF
17,.,TRBD2,TRBV3-1/TRBV3-2,TRBJ2-5,TGTGCCAGCAGCCACTGGACGGGAGGGACCGAGAGGGAGACCCAGTACTTC,CASSHWTGGTERETQYF
12,once,.,TRBV21-1,TRBJ1-1,TGTGCCAGCAGTCCAGGGATATCTGAAGCTTTCTTT,CASSPGISEAFF
15,.,TRBD2,TRBV4-2,TRBJ2-7,TGTGCCAGCAGCCAAGGTTCTAGCGGGAGCTACGAGCAGTACTTC,CASSQGSSGSYEQYF
16,.,TRBD2,TRBV4-3,TRBJ2-1,TGCGCCAGCAGCCAAGATCAAGCGGGGGCCTACAATGAGCAGTTCTTC,CASSQDQAGAYNEQFF
14,.,TRBD1,TRBV28,TRBJ1-1,TGTGCCAGCAGTTTCGAGACAGGGAAAACTGAAGCTTTCTTT,CASSFETGKTEAFF
16,.,.,TRBV4-2,TRBJ1-3,TGTGCCAGCAGCCAAGATACGAGCAACTCTGGAAACACCATATATTTT,CASSQDTSNSGNTIYF
14,.,.,TRBV23-1,TRBJ1-5,TGCGCCAGCACCGACAGTTATAGCAATCAGCCCCAGCATTTT,CASTDSYSNQPQHF
17,.,TRBD1,TRBV5-5,TRBJ2-2,TGTGCCAGCAGCTTGGGGACAGGGGGCAAGAACACCGGGGAGCTGTTTTTT,CASSLGTGGKNTGELFF
15,few,.,TRBV27,TRBJ2-1,TGTGCCAGCAGTTTACTAAATACAGGGAGCAATGAGCAGTTCTTC,CASSLLNTGSNEQFF
17,once,.,TRBV18,TRBJ2-3,TGTGCCAGCTCACCACCAACTAGCAGCCGCCGGGCAGATACGCAGTATTTT,CASSPPTSSRRADTQYF
18,once,TRBD1,TRBV9,TRBJ1-1,TGTGCCAGCAGCGTATCCCCTGACAGGGGTGGGGGGAACACTGAAGCTTTCTTT,CASSVSPDRGGGNTEAFF
14,.,.,TRBV30,TRBJ1-4,TGTGCCTGGAGGGCAGACTACCCCAGCGAAAAACTGTTTTTT,CAWRADYPSEKLFF
16,.,TRBD2,TRBV5-1,TRBJ2-1,TGCGCCAGCAGCTCTACGACTAGCGGGGGGAACAATGAGCAGTTCTTC,CASSSTTSGGNNEQFF
14,.,.,TRBV2,TRBJ2-1,TGTGCCAGCAACAATCCCCTGGGAGATAATGAGCAGTTCTTC,CASNNPLGDNEQFF
13,once,.,TRBV18,TRBJ2-1,TGTGCCAGCTCTTCTATCGTTGGCGGAGAGCAGTTCTTC,CASSSIVGGEQFF
14,few,TRBD1,TRBV11-2,TRBJ2-7,TGTGCCAGCAGCCCCGGGACAGATGGCTACGAGCAGTACTTC,CASSPGTDGYEQYF
15,.,.,TRBV28,TRBJ2-2,TGTGCCAGCAGTAATCCGGGACTCAACACCGGGGAGCTGTTTTTT,CASSNPGLNTGELFF
13,once,.,TRBV27,TRBJ1-2,TGTGCCAGCTCACCCACCTACAACTATGGCTACACCTTC,CASSPTYNYGYTF
14,few,TRBD2,TRBV24-1,TRBJ2-5,TGTGCCACCAGTGAAGCGGGAGTAATGGAGACCCAGTACTTC,CATSEAGVMETQYF
20,.,TRBD2,TRBV18,TRBJ2-3,TGTGCCAGCTCACCCCTAGGGAGAGCGGGGGTGACCGGGAGCACAGATACGCAGTATTTT,CASSPLGRAGVTGSTDTQYF
11,.,.,TRBV6-5,TRBJ2-5,TGTGCCAGCATAGGCAGGGAGACCCAGTACTTC,CASIGRETQYF
13,.,.,TRBV7-2,TRBJ1-2,TGTGCCAGCAGCTTACGTGGCGGGAATGGCTACACCTTC,CASSLRGGNGYTF
14,.,TRBD1,TRBV28,TRBJ1-5,TGTGCCAGCAGTCTAACAGGGGGCAATCAGCCCCAGCATTTT,CASSLTGGNQPQHF
13,.,.,TRBV19,TRBJ1-5,TGTGCCAGTACCCCACGGGTAGGTCAGCCCCAGCATTTT,CASTPRVGQPQHF
15,.,.,TRBV7-8,TRBJ1-3,TGTGCCAGCAGCTTATCCCGGGGGTCAGGAAACACCATATATTTT,CASSLSRGSGNTIYF